This entry concerns a single T cell receptor (beta chain). The antigen is undetermined. Trimming stripped 1 base from V and 1 base from J, with 15 bases between. The CDR3 length is 17 residues. Germline V gene lookup returns CDR1 SEHNR and CDR2 FQNEAQ (reference sequence). Unique molecular identifiers (one per individual cDNA molecule) were attached. MiXCR was run by TCRdb on the 5' RACE reads, yielding one entry per CDR3 protein. This sample has 70,000 to 95,000 distinct CDR3 sequences; roughly 15% occur once, and the top ten carry around 0.58%. These data are taken from a study of early T cells in non-severe SARS-CoV-2 infection. Study-wide context: RNA in bulk from unsorted whole blood was sequenced, and chains were unpaired. General study findings and limits: The study's VDJdb matching favored anti-spike CD8 responses and missed private and CD4 specificities.

The material sequenced was whole blood. The source of this sequence is an adult who was a healthcare worker with PCR-confirmed SARS-CoV-2 infection or an uninfected control (not recorded which). The chain combines TRBV7-9 with TRBJ2-3; D not certain. The CDR3 loop reads CASSLDYSAGGTDTQYF. The DNA of the CDR3 is TGTGCCAGCAGCTTAGATTACTCGGCAGGAGGCACAGATACGCAGTATTTT.